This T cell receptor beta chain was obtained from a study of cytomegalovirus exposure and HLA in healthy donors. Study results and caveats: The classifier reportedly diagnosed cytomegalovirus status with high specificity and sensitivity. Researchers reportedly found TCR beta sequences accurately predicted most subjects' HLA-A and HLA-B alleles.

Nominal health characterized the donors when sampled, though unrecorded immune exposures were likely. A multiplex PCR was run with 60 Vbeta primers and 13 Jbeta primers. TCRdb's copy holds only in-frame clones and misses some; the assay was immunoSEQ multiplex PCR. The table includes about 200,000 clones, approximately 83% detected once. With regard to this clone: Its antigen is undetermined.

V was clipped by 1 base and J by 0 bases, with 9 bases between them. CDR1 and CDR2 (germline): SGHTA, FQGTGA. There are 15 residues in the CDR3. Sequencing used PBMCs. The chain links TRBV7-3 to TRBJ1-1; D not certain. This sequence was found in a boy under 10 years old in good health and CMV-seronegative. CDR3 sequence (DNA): TGTGCCAGCAGCTTAAGTGGCCAGTTGAACACTGAAGCTTTCTTT. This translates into CASSLSGQLNTEAFF.